These 20 T cell receptor beta chains share one sample of origin, sequenced in a study of T cell changes during pregnancy in multiple sclerosis (dated by TCRdb to about 2019). Receptors were amplified or captured by the immunoSEQ multiplex PCR assay. This immuneACCESS table, as held by TCRdb, lists in-frame sequences with V and J called but not all clones. Of the missing ones, under half trace to an unresolved V gene in checked studies; the others have no known cause. In all, the sample holds tens of thousands of clones, and about 91% of those were seen once. Jointly, the top ten make up under 0.35% of the sample. Sequences were derived from CD4+ T cells from peripheral blood mononuclear cells, sampled in the third trimester of pregnancy. The receptors originated from a female donor in good health, enrolled as a control in a pregnancy study.

The chain employs TRBV6-5 and TRBJ2-1; 8 bases align to TRBD2. Germline CDR1 is MNHEY and CDR2 is SVGAGI. This CDR3 has 14 amino acids. V dropped 0 bases and J dropped 9; count of bases not matched to a gene: 4. The CDR3 protein is CASSYSLAEVEQFF. The DNA for the CDR3 is TGTGCCAGCAGTTACTCACTAGCGGAGGTTGAGCAGTTCTTC.

The chain links TRBV11-2 to TRBJ2-1, with a possible D match to TRBD2 (6 bases). This CDR3 has 14 amino acids. Germline values: CDR1 SGHAT, CDR2 FQNNGV. V lost 5 bases to trimming and J lost 7 bases, with 15 bases between them. Here the CDR3 DNA reads TGTGCCAGCAGCCCCCAGCGGGTCTCAAATGAGCAGTTCTTC. Its translation: CASSPQRVSNEQFF.

The chain recombines TRBV7-8 with TRBJ2-1; 12 bases fit TRBD2. This CDR3 is built from 18 residues. V lost 5 bases to trimming and J lost 3 bases; unmatched junction nucleotides: 11. Germline V gives CDR1 SGHVS, CDR2 FQNEAQ. The CDR3 spells CASSHRLLAGGGYNEQFF. The CDR3 nucleotides are TGTGCCAGCAGCCACAGACTTCTAGCGGGGGGGGGCTACAATGAGCAGTTCTTC.

V usage is TRBV18 and J usage is TRBJ1-1; maybe TRBD1 (5 bases). The CDR3 loop spans 13 amino acids. Germline V gene sequence: CDR1 KGHSH, CDR2 LQKENI. V was cut by 3 bases and J by 4 bases, with 9 bases left in between. CDR3 DNA sequence: TGTGCCAGCTCACCGCAGGGTTCCACTGAAGCTTTCTTT. It specifies CASSPQGSTEAFF.

The chain uses TRBV6-6 and TRBJ2-4; D possibly corresponds to TRBD1 (6 bases). The germline V gene encodes CDR1 MNHNY and CDR2 SVGAGI (reference sequence). This CDR3 is 14 amino acids long. V gave up 6 bases and J gave up 3 bases, with 12 bases separating them. The CDR3 reads CASSQPDSKNIQYF. CDR3 nucleotide sequence: TGTGCCAGCAGCCAACCGGACAGCAAAAACATTCAGTACTTC.

The J gene is TRBJ2-3, the V gene TRBV29-1, with D unclear. Looked up from germline, CDR1 is SQVTM and CDR2 is ANQGSEA. The CDR3 spans 12 residues. With 4 bases removed from V and 0 bases from J, the gap between germline ends came to 5 bases. The chain's CDR3 is CSVVQSTDTQYF. CDR3 sequence (DNA): TGCAGCGTTGTTCAGAGCACAGATACGCAGTATTTT.

The chain joins TRBV5-6 to TRBJ2-6, with D perhaps TRBD2 (5 bases). V lost 7 bases and J lost 0, with 11 bases in between. CDR3 length: 15 residues. Per the germline V gene, CDR1 is SGHDT and CDR2 is YYEEEE. CDR3 amino acids: CASQLVSSGANVLTF. The CDR3 DNA is TGTGCCAGCCAACTAGTCTCCTCTGGGGCCAACGTCCTGACTTTC.

The rearrangement joins TRBV7-9 to TRBJ2-3; D unclear. Germline V gene lookup returns CDR1 SEHNR and CDR2 FQNEAQ (reference sequence). V shed 1 base and J shed 0 bases, with 11 bases lying between them. This CDR3 contains 16 residues. This CDR3 reads CASSLGLASSTDTQYF. CDR3 DNA: TGTGCCAGCAGCTTAGGGTTGGCCTCGAGCACAGATACGCAGTATTTT.

This clone was recorded only once. The chain uses TRBV27 and TRBJ1-1, with D hard to call. The CDR3 covers 16 residues. Germline V gives CDR1 MNHEY, CDR2 SMNVEV (reference sequence). Trimming removed 2 bases from V and 1 base from J, with 14 bases in between. This CDR3 is CASSLNSYRGNTEAFF. CDR3 coding DNA: TGTGCCAGCAGTTTAAATTCCTATCGGGGGAACACTGAAGCTTTCTTT.

The CDR3 coding sequence is TGTGCCAGCAGGCCCCTCGGGGTCATCAGCTACACCTTC. Its protein is CASRPLGVISYTF. The chain employs TRBV27 and TRBJ1-2; D gene unclear. V was trimmed by 6 bases and J by 9 bases, leaving 17 bases between them. The germline V gene encodes CDR1 MNHEY and CDR2 SMNVEV (reference sequence). The length of the CDR3 is 13 residues.

This clone has just one count. Additional DNA sequences in this sample encode the identical CDR3. The chain joins TRBV19 to TRBJ2-7, with 7 bases aligning to TRBD1. This CDR3 contains 14 residues. V gave up 4 bases and J gave up 0 bases; unmatched junction bases: 3. Germline V lookup: CDR1 LNHDA, CDR2 SQIVND (reference sequence). CDR3 sequence (DNA): TGTGCCAGTAGTAGAGGGGGCAGCTCCTACGAGCAGTACTTC. Translation gives CASSRGGSSYEQYF.

J is TRBJ2-5 and V is TRBV11-3, with D perhaps matching TRBD2 (6 bases). The germline V gene has CDR1 SGHNT and CDR2 YENEEA. The V end was cut by 4 bases, the J end by 4 bases, with 16 bases between. This CDR3 spans 15 amino acids. The CDR3 loop reads CASSSGLSNGETQYF. CDR3 nucleotides: TGTGCCAGCAGCTCGGGACTTTCAAACGGAGAGACCCAGTACTTC. Full variable domain (outside the CDR3, taken from reference TRBV11-3 and TRBJ2-5): EAGVVQSPRYKIIEKKQPVAFWCNPISGHNTLYWYLQNLGQGPELLIRYENEEAVDDSQLPKDRFSAERLKGVDSTLKIQPAELGDSAVYLCASSSGLSNGETQYFGPGTRLLVL.

The chain employs TRBV4-1 and TRBJ2-1, with 9 bases fitting TRBD1. J lost 2 bases, V lost 4 bases, and 9 bases had no gene match. The CDR3 sequence is 17 residues long. Germline V lookup: CDR1 MGHRA, CDR2 YSYEKL. Written as DNA, the CDR3 is TGCGCCAGCAGCCTGATGAGAGGGACAGGGACCTACAATGAGCAGTTCTTC. This encodes CASSLMRGTGTYNEQFF.

Only one count was recorded for this clone. The chain couples TRBV6-1 to TRBJ1-4; 9 bases map to TRBD1. The CDR3 contains 15 residues. Germline lookup yields CDR1 MNHNS and CDR2 SASEGT. V lost 8 bases and J lost 5; bases outside the gene matches: 9. The CDR3 is CASGGHRGQNEKLFF. The CDR3 bases are TGTGCCAGCGGTGGCCACAGGGGGCAGAATGAAAAACTGTTTTTT.

The chain couples TRBV9 to TRBJ1-5; tentative D call: TRBD1 (5 bases). In germline, CDR1 is SGDLS, CDR2 YYNGEE. The CDR3 extends over 14 amino acids. V was pared by 2 bases and J by 7 bases, with 13 bases between. CDR3 coding DNA: TGTGCCAGCAGCGTGGGGCCGGAGGGGCAGCCCCAGCATTTT. It encodes CASSVGPEGQPQHF.

The chain uses TRBV19 and TRBJ2-4, with 7 bases lining up with TRBD2. CDR3 length: 18 amino acids. CDR1 is LNHDA and CDR2 is SQIVND in the germline V gene (reference sequence). V lost 5 bases and J lost 8; bases outside the gene matches: 21. The CDR3 DNA reads as TGTGCCAGTAGTTTTGTTGTTTTATCGGTAGCTAGCGGAGACATTCAGTACTTC. It codes for CASSFVVLSVASGDIQYF.

The chain carries TRBV4-2 and TRBJ2-5; the D call may be TRBD1 or TRBD2 (5 bases each). Germline V gene sequence: CDR1 LGHNA, CDR2 YNFKEQ. The CDR3 loop spans 15 amino acids. With 4 bases removed from V and 1 base from J, the gap between germline ends came to 13 bases. The CDR3 DNA reads as TGTGCCAGCAGCCCAGAGGGGCTTCTCCAAGAGACCCAGTACTTC. Translated, it gives CASSPEGLLQETQYF.

This clone was detected a few times. This chain connects TRBV30 to TRBJ1-1, with D tentatively TRBD1 (5 bases). CDR1 and CDR2 (germline): GTSNPN, SVGIG (reference sequence). Trimming removed 4 bases at V and 6 bases at J, with 15 bases between. This CDR3 contains 13 residues. The CDR3 DNA is TGTGCCTGGAAAGGGCTCCCGGGGGCTGAAGCTTTCTTT. It translates to CAWKGLPGAEAFF.

This clone was counted a single time. The chain combines TRBV5-6 with TRBJ1-2; D gene uncertain. The length of the CDR3 is 14 residues. Germline loops: CDR1 SGHDT, CDR2 YYEEEE. The V and J ends lost 4 bases and 0 bases respectively, with 10 bases between them. This CDR3 is CASSLGPTNYGYTF. The CDR3 DNA follows: TGTGCCAGCAGCCTCGGTCCAACTAACTATGGCTACACCTTC.

The chain uses TRBV6-1 and TRBJ1-5; 7 positions match TRBD1. J lost 2 bases, V lost 2 bases, and 9 bases had no gene match. The CDR3 is 17 amino acids. The germline gives CDR1 MNHNS, CDR2 SASEGT. The CDR3 spells CASSERVQGLGNQPQHF. In nucleotides, the CDR3 is TGTGCCAGCAGTGAACGGGTACAGGGGTTGGGCAATCAGCCCCAGCATTTT.